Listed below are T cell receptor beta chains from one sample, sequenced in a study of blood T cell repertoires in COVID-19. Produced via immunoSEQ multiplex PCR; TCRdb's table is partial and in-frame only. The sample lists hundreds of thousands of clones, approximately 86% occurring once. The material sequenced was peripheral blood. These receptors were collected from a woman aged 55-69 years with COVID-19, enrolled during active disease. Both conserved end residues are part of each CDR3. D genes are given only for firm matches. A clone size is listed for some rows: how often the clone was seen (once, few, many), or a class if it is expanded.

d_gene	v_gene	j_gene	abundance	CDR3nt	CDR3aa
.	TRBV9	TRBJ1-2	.	TGTGCCAGCAGCGTAGTGGTGGGCGGAGGTGGCTACACCTTC	CASSVVVGGGGYTF
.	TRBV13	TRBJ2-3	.	TGTGCCAGCAGCTTACGGGGAACAGATACGCAGTATTTT	CASSLRGTDTQYF
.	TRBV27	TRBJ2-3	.	TGTGCCAGCAGTCATCGTAGTCCAGCGAGCGTCACAGATACGCAGTATTTT	CASSHRSPASVTDTQYF
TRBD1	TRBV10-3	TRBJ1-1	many	TGTGCCACCCAGGACAGGGGGCCGATCACTGAAGCTTTCTTT	CATQDRGPITEAFF
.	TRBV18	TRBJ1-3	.	TGTGCCAGCTCACAGATTCAGGGCAGGAGCTCTGGAAACACCATATATTTT	CASSQIQGRSSGNTIYF
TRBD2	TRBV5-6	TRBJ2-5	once	TGTGCCAGCAGCTTATACCTAGCGGGGGCTGAGACCCAGTACTTC	CASSLYLAGAETQYF
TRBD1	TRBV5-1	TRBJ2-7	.	TGCGCCAGCAGTCCAGACCCGCCGGGACAGGGGATGAGGGAGCAGTACTTC	CASSPDPPGQGMREQYF
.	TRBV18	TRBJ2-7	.	TGTGCCAGCTCACCCGCCCGGGGAGGCCTACCATTCGAGCAGTACTTC	CASSPARGGLPFEQYF
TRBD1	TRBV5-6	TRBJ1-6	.	TGTGCCAGCACCTGGAGAAAACAGGGGGCCCTCAGAAGTTCACCCCTCCACTTT	CASTWRKQGALRSSPLHF
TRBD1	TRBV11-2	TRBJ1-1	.	TGTGCCAGCAGCCCCACAGGGGGGAGAGACGGCGGCACTGAAGCTTTCTTT	CASSPTGGRDGGTEAFF
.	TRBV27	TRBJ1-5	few	TGTGCCAGCAGTTTTTCTGGCAATCAGCCCCAGCATTTT	CASSFSGNQPQHF
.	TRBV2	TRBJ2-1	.	TGTGCCAGCAGTGAAGCGCGACTCCTAAATGAGCAGTTCTTC	CASSEARLLNEQFF
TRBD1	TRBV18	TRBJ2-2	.	TGTGCCAGCTCATCGCGGACAGGGAGCCTTAACACCGGGGAGCTGTTTTTT	CASSSRTGSLNTGELFF
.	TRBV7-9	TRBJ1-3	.	TGTGCCAGCAGCTTAAACGCGAGCTCTGGAAACACCATATATTTT	CASSLNASSGNTIYF
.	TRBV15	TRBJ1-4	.	TGTGCCACCAGCAGAGAACAGGGCGGTAATGAAAAACTGTTTTTT	CATSREQGGNEKLFF
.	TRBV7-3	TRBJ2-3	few	TGTGCCAGCAGCTTCCAGGGGGATACGCAGTATTTT	CASSFQGDTQYF
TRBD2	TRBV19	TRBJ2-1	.	TGTGCCAGTAGTATCCCCGGGACTAGCGGCTACAATGAGCAGTTCTTC	CASSIPGTSGYNEQFF
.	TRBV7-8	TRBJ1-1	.	TGTGCCAGCACCCGAACGCAGGTAGAAAACACTGAAGCTTTCTTT	CASTRTQVENTEAFF
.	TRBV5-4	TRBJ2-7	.	TGTGCCAGCAGCGCCAGCTCCTACGAGCAGTACTTC	CASSASSYEQYF
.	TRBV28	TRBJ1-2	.	TGTGCCAGCCACCTAGGGGGTACTAACTATGGCTACACCTTC	CASHLGGTNYGYTF
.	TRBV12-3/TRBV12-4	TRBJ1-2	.	TGTGCCAGCAGCCAGACGACCCCGCGGGGCTACACCTTC	CASSQTTPRGYTF
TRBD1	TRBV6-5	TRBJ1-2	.	TGTGCCAGCAGTTCGACAGGGGCGCTGAACTATGGCTACACCTTC	CASSSTGALNYGYTF
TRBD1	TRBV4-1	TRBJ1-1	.	TGCGCCAGCAGCCAAAACCCGACAGGGGGGACTGAAGCTTTCTTT	CASSQNPTGGTEAFF
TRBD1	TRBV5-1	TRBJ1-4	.	TGCGCCAGCAGCGAAAGACAGGGACTTAATGAAAAACTGTTTTTT	CASSERQGLNEKLFF
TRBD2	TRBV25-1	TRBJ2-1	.	TGTGCCAGCAGTGAACTAGATAGCGGGGGGGTCGGTGAGCAGTTCTTC	CASSELDSGGVGEQFF
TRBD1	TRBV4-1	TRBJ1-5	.	TGCGCCAGCAGCCCGCTCGGGACAGGGTATAGCAATCAGCCCCAGCATTTT	CASSPLGTGYSNQPQHF
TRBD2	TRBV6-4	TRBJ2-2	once	TGTGCCAGCAGAATGGCGGGGGGGAGCACCGGGGAGCTGTTTTTT	CASRMAGGSTGELFF
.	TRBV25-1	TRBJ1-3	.	TGTGCCAGCAGTGAATTCCCCGAAAGAACAAGTGACACCATATATTTT	CASSEFPERTSDTIYF
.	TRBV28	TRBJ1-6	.	TGTGCCAGCAGTTTACGGGGTACCAAAAAAATTTCACCCCTCCACTTT	CASSLRGTKKISPLHF
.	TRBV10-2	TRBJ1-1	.	TGCGCCAGCAGTGAAACGAGTAACACTGAAGCTTTCTTT	CASSETSNTEAFF
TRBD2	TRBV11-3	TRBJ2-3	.	TGTGCCAGCAGCTTAGGGACTAGCGGGGGGTCAGCGGATACGCAGTATTTT	CASSLGTSGGSADTQYF
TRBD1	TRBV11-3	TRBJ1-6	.	TGTGCCAGCAGCCCATCAACAGGGGTAGGATCACCCCTCCACTTT	CASSPSTGVGSPLHF
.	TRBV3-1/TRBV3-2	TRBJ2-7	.	TGTGCCAGCAGTCAAATAGAGTACGAGCAGTACTTC	CASSQIEYEQYF
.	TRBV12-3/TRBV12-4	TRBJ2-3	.	TGTGCCAGCAGTTTTGAGGGTACGCAGTATTTT	CASSFEGTQYF
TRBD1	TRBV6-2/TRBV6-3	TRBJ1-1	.	TGTGCCAGCAGTTACGCGGACAGGCGGCCTGAAGCTTTCTTT	CASSYADRRPEAFF
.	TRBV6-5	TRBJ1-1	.	TGTGCCAGCAGTCGTGGACAGTCGAACACTGAAGCTTTCTTT	CASSRGQSNTEAFF
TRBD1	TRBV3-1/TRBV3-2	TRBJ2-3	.	TGTGCCAGCAGCCAGGAGTTACAGGGGATCCTCACAGATACGCAGTATTTT	CASSQELQGILTDTQYF
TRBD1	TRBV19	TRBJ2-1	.	TGTGCCAGTAGTATTGGGACAGGGAATTGGGTTAAGTTCTTC	CASSIGTGNWVKFF
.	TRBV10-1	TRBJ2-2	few	TGCGCCAGCAGTGAGTCTCCGGGGGGCTCCCCTAGGACCGGGGAGCTGTTTTTT	CASSESPGGSPRTGELFF
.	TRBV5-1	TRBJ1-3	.	TGCGCCAGCAGGCGGGACGGTGGAAACACCATATATTTT	CASRRDGGNTIYF
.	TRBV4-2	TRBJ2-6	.	TGTGCCAGCAGCCCTAGGGCCGACAGTTACTCTGGGGCCAACGTCCTGACTTTC	CASSPRADSYSGANVLTF
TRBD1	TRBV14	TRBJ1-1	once	TGTGCCAGCAGCCAAAAACAGGGGAAGTACACTGAAGCTTTCTTT	CASSQKQGKYTEAFF
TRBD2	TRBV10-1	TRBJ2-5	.	TGCGCCAGCAGCCAAGGACTAGGTACGGAGACCCAGTACTTC	CASSQGLGTETQYF
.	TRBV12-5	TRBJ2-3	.	TGTGCTAGTGGTTTGCAGGAACCGGGGAGCCAGTATTTT	CASGLQEPGSQYF
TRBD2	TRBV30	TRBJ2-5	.	TGTGCCTGGAGTCAGCGGGGAGAAGAGACCCAGTACTTC	CAWSQRGEETQYF
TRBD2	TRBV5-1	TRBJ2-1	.	TGCGCCAGCAGCTTTATGCAGCGGGGGGGCTCCTACAATGAGCAGTTCTTC	CASSFMQRGGSYNEQFF
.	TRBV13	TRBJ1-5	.	TGTGCCAGCAGTTTTGGAGAGAATCAGCCCCAGCATTTT	CASSFGENQPQHF
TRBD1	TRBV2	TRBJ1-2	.	TGTGCCAGCAGTGCATTGACAGGGGCTTGCTACACCTTC	CASSALTGACYTF
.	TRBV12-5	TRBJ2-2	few	TGTGCTAGTGGTTTGGCAGCGTGGACCGGGGAGCTGTTTTTT	CASGLAAWTGELFF
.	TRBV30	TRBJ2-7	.	TGTGCCTGGAGGGCGGCGGGAGAGCAGTACTTC	CAWRAAGEQYF
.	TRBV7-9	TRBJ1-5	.	TGTGCCAGCAGCCCCTCGACAAGGCAGAAGAATCAGCCCCAGCATTTT	CASSPSTRQKNQPQHF
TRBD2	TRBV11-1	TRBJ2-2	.	TGTGCCAGCAGCCCTGGAGTAGCGGGGCCCGGGGAGCTGTTTTTT	CASSPGVAGPGELFF
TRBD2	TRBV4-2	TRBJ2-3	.	TGTGCCAGCAGCGGTCTAGCGGGGACTAGCACAGATACGCAGTATTTT	CASSGLAGTSTDTQYF
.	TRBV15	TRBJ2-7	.	TGTGCCACCAGCAGAGATGGCAACGAGCAGTACTTC	CATSRDGNEQYF